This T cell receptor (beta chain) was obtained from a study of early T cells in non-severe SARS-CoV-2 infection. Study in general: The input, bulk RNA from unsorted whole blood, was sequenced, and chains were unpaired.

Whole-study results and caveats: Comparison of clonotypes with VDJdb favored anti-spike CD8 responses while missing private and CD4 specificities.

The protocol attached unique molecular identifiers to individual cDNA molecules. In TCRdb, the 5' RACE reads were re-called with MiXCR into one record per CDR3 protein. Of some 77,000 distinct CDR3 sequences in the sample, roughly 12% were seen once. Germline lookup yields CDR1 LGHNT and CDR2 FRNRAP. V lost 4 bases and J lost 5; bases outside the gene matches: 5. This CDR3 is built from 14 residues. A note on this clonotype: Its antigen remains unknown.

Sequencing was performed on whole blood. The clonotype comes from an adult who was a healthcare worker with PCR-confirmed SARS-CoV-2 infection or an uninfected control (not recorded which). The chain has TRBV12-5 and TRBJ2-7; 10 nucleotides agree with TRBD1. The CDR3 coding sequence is TGTGCTAGTGGTTCCGGGACAGGGGACAACGAGCAGTACTTC. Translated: CASGSGTGDNEQYF.